Given below is one T cell receptor (beta chain) in context. Between the trimmed V and J ends, which lost 8 bases and 9 bases, there was a span of 20 bases. Germline CDR1 is MNHEY and CDR2 is SVGAGI. This CDR3 spans 15 amino acids. The protocol was immunoSEQ multiplex PCR, while the TCRdb copy is restricted to in-frame clones and leaves out a portion. The data contain about 93,000 clones, 95% of them singletons. The data derive from a study of technical replicates of blood from a handful of donors. Sequencing used T cells isolated from PBMCs. The clonotype was recovered from a human donor in good health. This chain connects TRBV6-5 to TRBJ1-6; D is unresolved. CDR3 nucleotide sequence: TGTGCCAGCTTGCGGACCGGAATCGGAGGTTCACCCCTCCACTTT. Protein sequence: CASLRTGIGGSPLHF.